The 27 T cell receptor beta chains given below trace back to one sample, sequenced in a study of cytomegalovirus exposure and HLA in healthy donors. The study ran its PCR with 60 Vbeta and 13 Jbeta primers. TCRdb's table, derived via immunoSEQ multiplex PCR, lists solely in-frame clones and lacks some. The sample lists about 54,000 clones; about four fifths were seen once. The specimen sequenced was PBMCs. The origin of the receptors is a woman under 30 in good health and CMV-seronegative.

This clone was seen a few times. For the CDR3, the DNA is TGTGCCTGGAGGAGGTTTGGGACAGGGGATTTCTCTGGAAACACCATATATTTT. Translated: CAWRRFGTGDFSGNTIYF. The chain is built from TRBV30 and TRBJ1-3, with 10 bases lining up with TRBD1. The CDR3 extends over 18 amino acids. The germline CDR1 and CDR2 sequences are GTSNPN and SVGIG (reference sequence). Trimming removed 3 bases from V and 0 bases from J; junction bases left unmatched: 11.

V gene TRBV28 combines with J gene TRBJ2-7; 14 nucleotides line up with TRBD2. The CDR3 loop spans 14 amino acids. The junction had 6 bases not matched to a gene; V was cut back by 4 bases and J by 10 bases. Germline V gene data show CDR1 as MDHEN and CDR2 as SYDVKM. The CDR3 region has the DNA TGTGCCAGCAGTTCCCCGGGACTAGCGGGAGAACAGTACTTC. Translating it yields CASSSPGLAGEQYF.

CDR3 bases: TGCGCCAGCAGCGTTATAAGGGGGCTCACTGAAGCTTTCTTT. It specifies CASSVIRGLTEAFF. The V call is TRBV4-1, the J call TRBJ1-1, with TRBD1 identical over 7 bases. Germline CDR1 MGHRA, CDR2 YSYEKL. J gave up 4 bases and V 5 bases, and 7 bases lay outside the gene matches. The length of the CDR3 is 14 residues.

This chain links TRBV7-8 with TRBJ2-7, with 7 bases lining up with TRBD2. The ends lost 5 bases at V and 6 bases at J; junction bases unmatched: 10. CDR1 SGHVS and CDR2 FQNEAQ come from the germline V gene. CDR3 size: 14 residues. Written as DNA, the CDR3 is TGTGCCAGCAGCCACCGGGACTACCTCTCCGAGCAGTACTTC. This codes for CASSHRDYLSEQYF.

As to this clone: The junction departs from the called germline gene at one end, perhaps through a read error. The genes are TRBV6-1 and TRBJ1-1; D not resolved. Germline-derived CDR1 and CDR2 are MNHNS and SASEGT. This CDR3 region has 13 residues. CDR3: CTSSESTNTEAFF. For the CDR3, the DNA is TGTACCAGCAGTGAATCTACTAACACTGAAGCTTTCTTT.

V gene TRBV18 combines with J gene TRBJ1-1; TRBD1 aligns across 10 bases. Germline CDR1 is KGHSH and CDR2 is LQKENI. Trimming removed 3 bases from V and 0 bases from J; junction bases left unmatched: 7. The CDR3 length is 17 residues. DNA of the CDR3: TGTGCCAGCTCACCCAGGGGGACAGGGGATATGAACACTGAAGCTTTCTTT. This codes for CASSPRGTGDMNTEAFF.

The chain has TRBV9 and TRBJ2-7; 9 bases match TRBD2. The V segment lost 2 bases and the J segment 7 bases; nucleotides outside the gene matches: 7. This CDR3 comprises 14 residues. Germline CDR1 is SGDLS and CDR2 is YYNGEE. The CDR3 bases are TGTGCCAGCAGCGTTGGTAGCGGGAGTCCTGAGCAGTACTTC. Its protein is CASSVGSGSPEQYF.

This clone came up a few times. The V gene is TRBV21-1, the J gene TRBJ1-1; the tabulated D call, TRBD1, remains unverified against the DNA. TRBV21-1 is designated a pseudogene. The CDR3 consists of 15 residues. The CDR3 is CASSKVDRPLVEAFF. The CDR3 DNA sequence: TGTGCCAGCAGCAAAGTCGACAGACCTCTGGTTGAAGCTTTCTTT.

The chain has TRBV19 and TRBJ1-5; D possibly corresponds to TRBD1 (6 bases). Germline CDR1 LNHDA, CDR2 SQIVND (reference sequence). CDR3 size: 12 residues. V was clipped by 4 bases and J by 5 bases, with 6 bases between them. The CDR3 coding sequence is TGTGCCAGTAGTAGACAGGATCAGCCCCAGCATTTT. It yields the protein CASSRQDQPQHF.

The chain recombines TRBV4-1 with TRBJ1-1; 11 positions agree with TRBD1. Germline assignment: CDR1 MGHRA and CDR2 YSYEKL. Trimming at V came to 0 bases and at J to 11 bases, leaving 8 bases not matched to a gene. This CDR3 region has 15 residues. CDR3 protein: CASSQDIGTGGLAFF. DNA of the CDR3: TGCGCCAGCAGCCAAGATATCGGGACAGGGGGTTTGGCTTTCTTT.

As DNA, the CDR3 is TGTGCCAGCAGCTTTTCAGAGAACACTGAAGCTTTCTTT. It encodes CASSFSENTEAFF. This rearrangement joins TRBV7-3 to TRBJ1-1, with unresolved D. Trimming shortened V by 3 bases and J by 1 base, and 6 bases separated the two germline ends. Germline V gives CDR1 SGHTA, CDR2 FQGTGA. There are 13 residues in the CDR3.

The gene calls are TRBV5-1 and TRBJ1-4; a weak D match, TRBD1 (6 bases). Between the trimmed V and J ends, which lost 4 bases and 5 bases, there was a span of 15 bases. Per the germline V gene, CDR1 is SGHRS and CDR2 is YFSETQ. This CDR3 comprises 15 residues. The CDR3 region has the DNA TGCGCCAGCAGCCTCCTCGGGGGGCCAAATGAAAAACTGTTTTTT. Translation gives CASSLLGGPNEKLFF.

The rearrangement joins TRBV6-5 to TRBJ1-2; 8 nucleotides line up with TRBD1. Unmatched junction bases numbered 7, after V lost 8 bases and J lost 8 bases. The germline V gene encodes CDR1 MNHEY and CDR2 SVGAGI. The CDR3 is 12 residues long. CDR3: CASGDRGYGYTF. CDR3 DNA sequence: TGTGCCAGCGGTGACAGGGGATACGGCTACACCTTC.

DNA of the CDR3: TGCGCCAGCAACGAGGTCCCCCTAGTGAAGCAGTACTTC. Its translation is CASNEVPLVKQYF. The rearrangement links TRBV10-2 to TRBJ2-7; D gene uncertain. CDR3 length: 13 residues. CDR1 WSHSY and CDR2 SAAADI come from the germline V gene. The germline V and J ends were trimmed by 7 bases and 8 bases, with 18 bases remaining between them.

J is TRBJ2-1 and V is TRBV5-4; D ambiguous. CDR1 and CDR2 from the germline V gene are SGHNT and YYREEE (reference sequence). The CDR3 has 16 amino acids. The V and J ends lost 5 bases and 1 base respectively, with 16 bases between them. CDR3: CASRLSRTVSYNEQFF. The CDR3 DNA reads TGTGCCAGCAGATTGTCGCGAACCGTTTCCTACAATGAGCAGTTCTTC.

This chain uses TRBV19 with TRBJ2-1; 10 nucleotides match TRBD2. With V trimmed by 3 bases and J by 5 bases, 4 bases remained unmatched. Germline values: CDR1 LNHDA, CDR2 SQIVND (reference sequence). This CDR3 is 15 amino acids long. In DNA form, the CDR3 reads TGTGCCAGTAGTATTCCGGGACTAGCGCACAATGAGCAGTTCTTC. This sequence encodes CASSIPGLAHNEQFF. Full variable domain (missing parts from reference TRBV19 and TRBJ2-1): DGGITQSPKYLFRKEGQNVTLSCEQNLNHDAMYWYRQDPGQGLRLIYYSQIVNDFQKGDIAEGYSVSREKKESFPLTVTSAQKNPTAFYLCASSIPGLAHNEQFFGPGTRLTVL.

This rearrangement joins TRBV19 to TRBJ2-2, with 10 bases matching TRBD1. This CDR3 has 19 amino acids. The V gene's germline CDR1 is LNHDA and CDR2 SQIVND (reference sequence). Trimming took 0 bases from V and 1 from J; bases not matched to a gene: 8. Here the CDR3 reads CASSIDWDRGLRNTGELFF. In DNA form, the CDR3 reads TGTGCCAGTAGTATAGATTGGGACAGGGGCCTCCGGAACACCGGGGAGCTGTTTTTT.

This chain links TRBV7-9 with TRBJ2-7, with 9 nucleotides matching TRBD1. The CDR3 covers 18 residues. Unmatched junction bases numbered 14, after V lost 5 bases and J lost 0 bases. Germline assignment: CDR1 SEHNR and CDR2 FQNEAQ (reference sequence). Here the CDR3 DNA reads TGTGCCAGCAGCCCCGTGGACAGGGGCCGAACTAGCTCCTACGAGCAGTACTTC. This translates into CASSPVDRGRTSSYEQYF.

The chain uses TRBV10-3 and TRBJ1-6, with TRBD1 matching 8 bases. Germline lookup yields CDR1 ENHRY and CDR2 SYGVKD. The junction had 6 bases not matched to a gene; V was cut back by 2 bases and J by 0 bases. This CDR3 has 18 amino acids. Here the CDR3 reads CAISERDRSLSYNSPLHF. The CDR3 DNA reads TGTGCCATCAGTGAGCGGGACAGGTCCCTCTCCTATAATTCACCCCTCCACTTT.

J is TRBJ2-1 and V is TRBV7-9; 13 nucleotides match TRBD2. Looked up from germline, CDR1 is SEHNR and CDR2 is FQNEAQ (reference sequence). The CDR3 consists of 15 residues. Trimming removed 4 bases from V and 6 bases from J; junction bases left unmatched: 3. CDR3 residues: CASSSGLAGVNEQFF. The CDR3 DNA sequence: TGTGCCAGCAGCTCCGGACTAGCGGGGGTCAATGAGCAGTTCTTC.

The V call is TRBV28, the J call TRBJ1-5; tentatively, D is TRBD1 (6 bases). The CDR3 loop spans 15 amino acids. Trimming cost V 6 bases and J 0 bases, with 12 bases left between them. CDR1 MDHEN and CDR2 SYDVKM come from the germline V gene. CDR3 in amino acids: CASSLGQYSNQPQHF. Written as DNA, the CDR3 is TGTGCCAGCAGCCTCGGACAGTATAGCAATCAGCCCCAGCATTTT.

The chain joins TRBV27 to TRBJ2-5; no reliable D call. CDR1 and CDR2 from the germline V gene are MNHEY and SMNVEV (reference sequence). Trimming cost V 4 bases and J 5 bases, with 8 bases left between them. This CDR3 comprises 12 residues. The CDR3 loop reads CASSSTWETQYF. DNA of the CDR3: TGTGCCAGCAGTTCTACTTGGGAGACCCAGTACTTC.

The chain employs TRBV28 and TRBJ1-5; D call uncertain. V was cut by 2 bases and J by 6 bases, with 11 bases left in between. The CDR3 covers 14 residues. CDR1 and CDR2 (germline): MDHEN, SYDVKM. In nucleotides, the CDR3 is TGTGCCAGCAGTTTAAACGGGGTCACTCAGCCCCAGCATTTT. It translates to CASSLNGVTQPQHF.

A remark on this clone: One end of the junction is discordant with germline, which a read error may explain. The chain employs TRBV7-3 and TRBJ2-6; tentatively, D is TRBD1 (5 bases). Germline CDR1 reads SGHTA; CDR2 reads FQGTGA. The CDR3 sequence is 13 residues long. The CDR3 nucleotides read TGTGCCAGCAGCTTAACTGGGGCCAACGGCCTGACTTTC. Translating it yields CASSLTGANGLTF.

J is TRBJ2-5 and V is TRBV7-3; 9 nucleotides align to TRBD1. This CDR3 comprises 17 residues. The V gene end was trimmed by 2 bases and the J gene end by 3 bases; junction bases not matched to a gene: 10. CDR1 is SGHTA, CDR2 FQGTGA, per germline. DNA of the CDR3: TGTGCCAGCAGCTTAGCTGAGGACAGGGGCGGAGAAGAGACCCAGTACTTC. Its translation: CASSLAEDRGGEETQYF.

The V call is TRBV16, the J call TRBJ2-2, with a possible D match to TRBD1 (5 bases). Trimming pared 4 bases from V and 3 bases from J, leaving 9 bases between. CDR1 is KGHSY, CDR2 FQNENV, per germline. This CDR3 is built from 14 residues. The CDR3 loop is CASSREGDTGELFF. In nucleotides, the CDR3 is TGTGCCAGCAGCCGAGAAGGGGACACCGGGGAGCTGTTTTTT.

This chain uses TRBV9 with TRBJ1-2; tentatively, D is TRBD1 (5 bases). Trimming took off 0 bases at V and 6 bases at J, with 12 bases between the two ends. The CDR3 sequence is 14 residues long. Germline CDR1 reads SGDLS; CDR2 reads YYNGEE. The CDR3, as DNA: TGTGCCAGCAGCGTAGGGGACTCAGGCGATGGCTACACCTTC. Its protein is CASSVGDSGDGYTF.